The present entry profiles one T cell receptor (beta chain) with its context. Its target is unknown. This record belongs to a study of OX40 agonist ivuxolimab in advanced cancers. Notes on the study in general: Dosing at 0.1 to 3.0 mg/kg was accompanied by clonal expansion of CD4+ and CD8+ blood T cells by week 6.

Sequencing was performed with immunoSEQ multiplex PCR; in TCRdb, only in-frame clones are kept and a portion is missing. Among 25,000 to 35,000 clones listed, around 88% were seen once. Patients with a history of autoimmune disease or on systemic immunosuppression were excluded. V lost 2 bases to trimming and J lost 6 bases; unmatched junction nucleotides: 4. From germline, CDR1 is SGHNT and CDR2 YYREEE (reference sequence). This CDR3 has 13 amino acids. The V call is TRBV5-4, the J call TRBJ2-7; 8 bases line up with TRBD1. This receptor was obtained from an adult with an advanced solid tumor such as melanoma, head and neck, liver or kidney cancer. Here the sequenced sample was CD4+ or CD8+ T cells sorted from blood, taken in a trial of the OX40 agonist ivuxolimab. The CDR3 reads CASSFGTGGEQYF. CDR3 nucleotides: TGTGCCAGCAGCTTTGGGACAGGTGGCGAGCAGTACTTC.